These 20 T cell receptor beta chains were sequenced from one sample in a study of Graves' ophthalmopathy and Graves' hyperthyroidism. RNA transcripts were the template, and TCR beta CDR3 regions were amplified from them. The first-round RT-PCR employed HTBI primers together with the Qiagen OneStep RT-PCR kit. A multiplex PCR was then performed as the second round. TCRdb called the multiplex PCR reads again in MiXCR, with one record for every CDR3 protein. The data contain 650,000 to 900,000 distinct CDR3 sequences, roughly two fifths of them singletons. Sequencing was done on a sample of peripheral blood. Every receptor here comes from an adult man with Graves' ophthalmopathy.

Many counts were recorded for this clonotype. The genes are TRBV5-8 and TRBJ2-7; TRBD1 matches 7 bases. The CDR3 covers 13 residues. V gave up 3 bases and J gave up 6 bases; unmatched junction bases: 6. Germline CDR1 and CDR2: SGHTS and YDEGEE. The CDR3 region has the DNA TGTGCCAGCAGCTGGGGACAGTCCGGCGAGCAGTACTTC. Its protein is CASSWGQSGEQYF.

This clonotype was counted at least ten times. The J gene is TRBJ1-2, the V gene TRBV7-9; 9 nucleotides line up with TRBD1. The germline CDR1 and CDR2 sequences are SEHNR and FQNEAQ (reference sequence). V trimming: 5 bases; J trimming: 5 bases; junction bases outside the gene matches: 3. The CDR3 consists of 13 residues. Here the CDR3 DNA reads TGTGCCAGCAGCACACAGGGGGCATATGGCTACACCTTC. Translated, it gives CASSTQGAYGYTF.

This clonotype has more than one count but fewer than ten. The CDR3 protein is CASSDTATGTGRHEQYF. Written as DNA, the CDR3 is TGTGCCAGCAGTGATACTGCCACCGGGACAGGGCGTCACGAGCAGTACTTC. The gene calls are TRBV6-5 and TRBJ2-7; 9 positions match TRBD1. V dropped 5 bases and J dropped 5; count of bases not matched to a gene: 16. The V gene's germline CDR1 is MNHEY and CDR2 SVGAGI. This CDR3 contains 17 residues.

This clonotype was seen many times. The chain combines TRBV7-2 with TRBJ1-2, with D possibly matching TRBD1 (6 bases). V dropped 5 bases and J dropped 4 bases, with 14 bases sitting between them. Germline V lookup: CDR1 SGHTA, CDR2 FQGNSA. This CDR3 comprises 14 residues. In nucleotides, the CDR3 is TGTGCCAGCAGCCCACAGAGGGGGTTCTATGGCTACACCTTC. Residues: CASSPQRGFYGYTF.

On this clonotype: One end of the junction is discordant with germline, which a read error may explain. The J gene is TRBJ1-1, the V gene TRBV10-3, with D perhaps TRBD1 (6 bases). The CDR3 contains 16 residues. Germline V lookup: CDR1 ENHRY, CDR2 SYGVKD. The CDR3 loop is CASSSARGRGRPEAFF. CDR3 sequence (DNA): TGTGCCAGCAGTTCCGCCCGGGGCAGGGGCCGACCTGAAGCTTTCTTT.

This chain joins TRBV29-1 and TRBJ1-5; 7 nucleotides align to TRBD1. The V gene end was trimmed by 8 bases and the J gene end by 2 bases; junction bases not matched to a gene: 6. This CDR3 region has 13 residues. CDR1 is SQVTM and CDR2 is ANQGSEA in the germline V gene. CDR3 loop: CSSYRGGNQPQHF. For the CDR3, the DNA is TGCAGCTCCTACAGGGGTGGCAATCAGCCCCAGCATTTT.

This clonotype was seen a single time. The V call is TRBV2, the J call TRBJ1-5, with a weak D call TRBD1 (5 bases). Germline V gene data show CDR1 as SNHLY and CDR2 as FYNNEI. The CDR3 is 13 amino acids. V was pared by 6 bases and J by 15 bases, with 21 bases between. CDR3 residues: CASSDTGVAGGHF. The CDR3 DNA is TGTGCCAGCAGCGACACGGGGGTGGCGGGAGGGCATTTT.

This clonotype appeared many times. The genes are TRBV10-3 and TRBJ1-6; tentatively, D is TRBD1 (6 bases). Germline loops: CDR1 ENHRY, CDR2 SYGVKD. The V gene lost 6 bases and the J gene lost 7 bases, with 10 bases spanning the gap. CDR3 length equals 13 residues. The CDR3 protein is CAISEDSNSPLHF. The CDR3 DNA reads TGTGCCATCAGCGAGGACAGCAATTCACCCCTCCACTTT.

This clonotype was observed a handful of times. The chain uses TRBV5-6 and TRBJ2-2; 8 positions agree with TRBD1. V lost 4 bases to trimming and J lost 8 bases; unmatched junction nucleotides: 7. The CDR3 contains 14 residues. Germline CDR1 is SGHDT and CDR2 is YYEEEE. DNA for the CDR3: TGTGCCAGCAGCATCGACAGGGGAATGGGGGAGCTGTTTTTT. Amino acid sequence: CASSIDRGMGELFF.

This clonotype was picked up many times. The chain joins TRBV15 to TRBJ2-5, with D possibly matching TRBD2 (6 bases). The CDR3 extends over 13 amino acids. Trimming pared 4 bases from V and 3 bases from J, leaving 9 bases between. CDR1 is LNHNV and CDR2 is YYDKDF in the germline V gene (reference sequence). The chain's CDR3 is CATSKWREETQYF. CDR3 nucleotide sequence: TGTGCCACCAGCAAGTGGAGGGAAGAGACCCAGTACTTC.

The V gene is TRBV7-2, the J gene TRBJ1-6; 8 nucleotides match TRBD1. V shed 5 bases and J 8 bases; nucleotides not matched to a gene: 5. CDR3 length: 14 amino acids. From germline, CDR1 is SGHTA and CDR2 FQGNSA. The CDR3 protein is CASSQDRGDSPLHF. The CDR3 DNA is TGTGCCAGCAGCCAAGACAGGGGAGATTCACCCCTCCACTTT.

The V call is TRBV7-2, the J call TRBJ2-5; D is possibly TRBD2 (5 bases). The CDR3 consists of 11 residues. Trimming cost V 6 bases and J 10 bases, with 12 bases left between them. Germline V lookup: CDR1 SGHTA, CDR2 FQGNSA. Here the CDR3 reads CASSLAMDQYF. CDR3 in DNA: TGTGCCAGCAGTCTAGCTATGGACCAGTACTTC.

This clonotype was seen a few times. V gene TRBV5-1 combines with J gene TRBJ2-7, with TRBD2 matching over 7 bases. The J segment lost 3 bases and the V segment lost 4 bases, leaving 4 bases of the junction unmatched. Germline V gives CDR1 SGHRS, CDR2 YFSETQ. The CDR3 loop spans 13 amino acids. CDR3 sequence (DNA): TGCGCCAGCAGCGGGGCGGGAGTCTACGAGCAGTACTTC. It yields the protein CASSGAGVYEQYF.

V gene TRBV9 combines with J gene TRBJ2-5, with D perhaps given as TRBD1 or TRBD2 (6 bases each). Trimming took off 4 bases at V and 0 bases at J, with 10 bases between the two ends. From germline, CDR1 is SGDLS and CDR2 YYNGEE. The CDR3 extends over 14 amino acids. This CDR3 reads CASSWGDNQETQYF. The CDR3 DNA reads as TGTGCCAGCAGCTGGGGGGACAACCAAGAGACCCAGTACTTC.

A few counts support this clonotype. CDR3 in amino acids: CSAIPPGTGGYEQYF. CDR3 coding DNA: TGCAGTGCTATACCCCCCGGGACAGGGGGCTACGAGCAGTACTTC. The chain has TRBV20-1 and TRBJ2-7; 11 nucleotides line up with TRBD1. The germline CDR1 and CDR2 sequences are DFQATT and SNEGSKA (reference sequence). V was clipped by 4 bases and J by 3 bases; unmatched bases: 8. The CDR3 extends over 15 amino acids.

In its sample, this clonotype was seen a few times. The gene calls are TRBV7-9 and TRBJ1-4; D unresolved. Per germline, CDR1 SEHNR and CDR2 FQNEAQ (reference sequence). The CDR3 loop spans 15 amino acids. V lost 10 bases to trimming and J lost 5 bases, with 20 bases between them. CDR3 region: CATQTVPDANEKLFF. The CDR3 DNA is TGTGCCACTCAGACGGTGCCGGACGCAAATGAAAAACTGTTTTTT.

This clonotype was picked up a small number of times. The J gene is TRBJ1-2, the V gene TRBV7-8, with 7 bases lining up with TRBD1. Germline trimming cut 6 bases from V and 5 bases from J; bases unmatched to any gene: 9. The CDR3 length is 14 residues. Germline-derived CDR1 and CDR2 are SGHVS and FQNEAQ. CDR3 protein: CASSTAGQRYGYTF. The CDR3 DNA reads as TGTGCCAGCAGTACCGCGGGACAGAGATATGGCTACACCTTC.

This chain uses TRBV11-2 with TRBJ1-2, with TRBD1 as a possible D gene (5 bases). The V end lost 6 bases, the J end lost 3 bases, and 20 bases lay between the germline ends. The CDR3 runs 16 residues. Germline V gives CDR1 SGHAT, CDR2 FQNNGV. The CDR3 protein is CASRTHGAGQDYGYTF. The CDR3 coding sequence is TGTGCCAGCAGAACCCATGGGGCAGGGCAAGACTATGGCTACACCTTC.

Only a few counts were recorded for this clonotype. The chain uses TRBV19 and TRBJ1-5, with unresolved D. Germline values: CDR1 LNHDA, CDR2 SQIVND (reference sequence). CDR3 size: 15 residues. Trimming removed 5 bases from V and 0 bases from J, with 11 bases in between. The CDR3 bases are TGTGCCAGTAGTCCCAGAACATATAGCAATCAGCCCCAGCATTTT. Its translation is CASSPRTYSNQPQHF.

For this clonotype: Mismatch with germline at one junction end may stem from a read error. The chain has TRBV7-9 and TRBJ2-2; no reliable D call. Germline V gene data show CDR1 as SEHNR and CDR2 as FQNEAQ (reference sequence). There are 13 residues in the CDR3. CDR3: CSSSLVLAGELFF. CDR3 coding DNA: TGTTCCAGCAGTTTGGTGTTAGCCGGGGAGCTGTTTTTT.